These 32 T cell receptor beta chains share one sample of origin, sequenced in a study of T-cell reconstitution after alpha-beta-depleted transplantation in children. Unique molecular identifiers tagged the TCRbeta library. TCRdb reprocessed the PCR reads with MiXCR, giving one entry per CDR3 protein. The sample yields around 200,000 distinct CDR3 sequences, 6% to 7% seen once. The sequencing here drew on PBMCs from the stem cell graft donor, taken from the stem cell graft. The receptor set was obtained from a human donor who donated a stem cell graft to a child with Wiskott-Aldrich syndrome.

The gene calls are TRBV11-2 and TRBJ2-1; 9 nucleotides agree with TRBD1. The length of the CDR3 is 16 residues. The V and J ends lost 5 bases and 2 bases, in that order; junction bases with no gene match: 7. Looked up from germline, CDR1 is SGHAT and CDR2 is FQNNGV. The CDR3 bases are TGTGCCAGCAGCGGGGGGACAGGGCGCGCCTACAATGAGCAGTTCTTC. This codes for CASSGGTGRAYNEQFF. The whole variable domain, filled in from reference TRBV11-2 and TRBJ2-1, reads EAGVAQSPRYKIIEKRQSVAFWCNPISGHATLYWYQQILGQGPKLLIQFQNNGVVDDSQLPKDRFSAERLKGVDSTLKIQPAKLEDSAVYLCASSGGTGRAYNEQFFGPGTRLTVL.

The chain has TRBV4-1 and TRBJ1-1; 7 bases fit TRBD1. CDR1 MGHRA and CDR2 YSYEKL come from the germline V gene. V lost 4 bases, J lost 1 base, and 15 bases stayed unmatched. This CDR3 is built from 18 residues. The CDR3 loop reads CASSLQGEPGGRNTEAFF. As DNA, the CDR3 is TGCGCCAGCAGCCTCCAGGGGGAGCCAGGGGGGAGGAACACTGAAGCTTTCTTT.

Points on this clonotype: A read error may account for a junction end that differs from germline. The J gene is TRBJ1-2, the V gene TRBV25-1, with TRBD1 as a possible D gene (5 bases). Germline V CDR1 and CDR2: MGHDK, SYGVNS. The CDR3 contains 16 residues. The CDR3 loop is CAGSEYIGAEGSGYTF. For the CDR3, the DNA is TGTGCCGGCAGTGAATATATTGGTGCCGAGGGGTCTGGCTACACCTTC.

The sample holds a few counts of this clonotype. The chain employs TRBV6-1 and TRBJ1-5; TRBD1 matches at 7 bases. The V and J ends lost 4 bases and 4 bases, in that order; junction bases with no gene match: 13. The CDR3 extends over 17 amino acids. Germline CDR1 MNHNS, CDR2 SASEGT. In DNA form, the CDR3 reads TGTGCCAGCAGTGCTGGGACAGCCAGTAGCTGGAATCAGCCCCAGCATTTT. This encodes CASSAGTASSWNQPQHF.

Only a few counts were recorded for this clonotype. This chain connects TRBV11-2 to TRBJ1-6; the D gene is possibly TRBD1 (6 bases). This CDR3 comprises 15 residues. The germline V gene has CDR1 SGHAT and CDR2 FQNNGV. V lost 0 bases, J lost 9 bases, and 12 bases lay in between. CDR3 nucleotides: TGTGCCAGCAGCTTAGAGGGCAGGGGAGGTTCACCCCTCCACTTT. This sequence encodes CASSLEGRGGSPLHF.

This clonotype was seen a few times. This chain connects TRBV5-1 to TRBJ2-7; D might be TRBD1 or TRBD2, each matching 5 bases. The V gene's germline CDR1 is SGHRS and CDR2 YFSETQ. The V end was cut by 4 bases, the J end by 7 bases, with 12 bases between. This CDR3 spans 12 amino acids. The DNA of the CDR3 is TGCGCCAGCAGCACCGGGACCTGGGAGCAGTACTTC. Its protein is CASSTGTWEQYF.

This clonotype was found many times. This sequence joins TRBV6-1 and TRBJ2-1; D is perhaps TRBD2 (5 bases). V dropped 5 bases and J dropped 7 bases, with 18 bases sitting between them. This CDR3 comprises 15 residues. Germline V gene data show CDR1 as MNHNS and CDR2 as SASEGT. CDR3 coding DNA: TGTGCCAGCAGTCCCCATATACGGGGTAGGAATGAGCAGTTCTTC. It codes for CASSPHIRGRNEQFF.

This clonotype was counted many times. The chain links TRBV5-1 to TRBJ1-1, with D possibly matching TRBD1 (6 bases). V was trimmed by 1 base and J by 0 bases, leaving 10 bases between them. Germline assignment: CDR1 SGHRS and CDR2 YFSETQ. CDR3 size: 15 residues. CDR3 loop: CASSLTGNLNTEAFF. The DNA for the CDR3 is TGCGCCAGCAGCTTGACAGGGAATTTGAACACTGAAGCTTTCTTT.

This clonotype was seen ten or more times. This chain links TRBV29-1 with TRBJ2-7; D is unclear. The CDR3 runs 11 residues. Trimming cost V 6 bases and J 7 bases, with 13 bases left between them. Germline V lookup: CDR1 SQVTM, CDR2 ANQGSEA. In nucleotides, the CDR3 is TGCAGCGTCTTCCGGGCACCGGAGCAGTACTTC. Protein: CSVFRAPEQYF.

This clonotype has a count of ten or more. The gene calls are TRBV11-2 and TRBJ1-1; D is ambiguous. This CDR3 contains 14 residues. The V gene's germline CDR1 is SGHAT and CDR2 FQNNGV. Trimming stripped 1 base from V and 2 bases from J, with 8 bases between. This CDR3 is CASSLASGNTEAFF. DNA for the CDR3: TGTGCCAGCAGCTTAGCAAGTGGAAACACTGAAGCTTTCTTT.

This clonotype was seen many times. The J gene is TRBJ1-2, the V gene TRBV3-1, with D perhaps TRBD1 (6 bases). The V gene's germline CDR1 is LGHDT and CDR2 YNNKEL (reference sequence). CDR3 size: 15 residues. V lost 4 bases to trimming and J lost 6 bases, with 18 bases between them. The CDR3 DNA reads as TGTGCCAGCAGCCTCAAGGGAACAGGGTGGCATGGCTACACCTTC. It translates to CASSLKGTGWHGYTF. The entire variable domain, with the rest obtained from reference TRBV3-1 and TRBJ1-2, is as follows: DTAVSQTPKYLVTQMGNDKSIKCEQNLGHDTMYWYKQDSKKFLKIMFSYNNKELIINETVPNRFSPKSPDKAHLNLHINSLELGDSAVYFCASSLKGTGWHGYTFGSGTRLTVV.

This clonotype was detected ten times or more. The chain links TRBV12-3 or TRBV12-4 to TRBJ2-3; 7 positions agree with TRBD2. V lost 6 bases, J lost 3 bases, and 6 bases stayed unmatched. This CDR3 spans 14 amino acids. CDR3 sequence: CASRTGTKTDTQYF. The CDR3 nucleotides read TGTGCCAGCAGAACCGGGACTAAAACAGATACGCAGTATTTT.

J is TRBJ2-3 and V is TRBV29-1, with D unresolved. Deletions cut 4 bases from V and 1 base from J, with 6 bases between. This CDR3 has 12 amino acids. From germline, CDR1 is SQVTM and CDR2 ANQGSEA. CDR3 sequence (DNA): TGCAGCGTTGGAGACGGCACAGATACGCAGTATTTT. Amino acid sequence: CSVGDGTDTQYF.

A note on this clonotype: At one end, the junction sequence differs from germline, possibly due to a read error. This sequence joins TRBV20-1 and TRBJ1-5; D might be TRBD1 (5 bases). CDR1 is DFQATT, CDR2 SNEGSKA, per germline (reference sequence). The CDR3 extends over 16 amino acids. CDR3 region: CCARDVGRDSNQPQHF. The CDR3 coding sequence is TGCTGTGCTAGAGATGTGGGCAGGGACAGCAATCAGCCCCAGCATTTT.

This clonotype was picked up many times. V and J are TRBV4-1 and TRBJ2-3; no reliable D call. The CDR3 runs to 13 residues. Germline loops: CDR1 MGHRA, CDR2 YSYEKL. Between the trimmed V and J ends, which lost 4 bases and 6 bases, there was a span of 11 bases. The CDR3 DNA is TGCGCCAGCAGCCCACCTTTACGGGATACGCAGTATTTT. It yields the protein CASSPPLRDTQYF.

This clonotype was picked up many times. The chain recombines TRBV19 with TRBJ1-5; TRBD1 might be the D (6 bases). V lost 4 bases, J lost 3 bases, and 10 bases lay in between. The CDR3 is 14 amino acids. Germline V gene sequence: CDR1 LNHDA, CDR2 SQIVND (reference sequence). The CDR3 coding sequence is TGTGCCAGTAGTACGGACAGTAACAATCAGCCCCAGCATTTT. Its protein is CASSTDSNNQPQHF.

This clonotype was picked up many times. The V and J genes are TRBV28 and TRBJ1-1, with TRBD1 identical over 9 bases. Germline V gene data show CDR1 as MDHEN and CDR2 as SYDVKM. CDR3 length equals 15 residues. Trimming at V came to 1 base and at J to 6 bases, leaving 6 bases not matched to a gene. CDR3: CASSLFRDRDSEAFF. CDR3 DNA: TGTGCCAGCAGTTTATTCCGGGACAGGGATTCTGAAGCTTTCTTT.

This clonotype was recorded at least ten times. The chain couples TRBV5-6 to TRBJ2-1, with TRBD2 matching 7 bases. Trimming removed 2 bases from V and 0 bases from J; junction bases left unmatched: 5. The germline gives CDR1 SGHDT, CDR2 YYEEEE. This CDR3 region has 16 residues. The CDR3 protein is CASSFRAGRSYNEQFF. The CDR3 coding sequence is TGTGCCAGCAGCTTTCGAGCGGGGCGCTCCTACAATGAGCAGTTCTTC.

With regard to this clonotype: A read error may produce the germline difference seen at one junction end. This chain uses TRBV6-2 or TRBV6-3 with TRBJ2-7, with D possibly TRBD1 on 5 matching bases. The CDR3 covers 12 residues. Per the germline V gene, CDR1 is MNHEY and CDR2 is SVGEGT. CDR3 in amino acids: CATEDISYEQDF. Written as DNA, the CDR3 is TGTGCCACCGAGGACATCTCCTACGAGCAGGACTTC.

The table lists this clonotype with many counts. The chain links TRBV3-2 to TRBJ2-7; the table's D call of TRBD1 was not tested on the DNA. TRBV3-2 is classified as a pseudogene. The CDR3 is 16 amino acids. DNA for the CDR3: TGTGCCAGCAGCCAAGATACAGGACAGGCGACCTACGAGCAGTACTTC. Residues: CASSQDTGQATYEQYF.

This clonotype was counted ten times or more. The rearrangement uses TRBV20-1 and TRBJ2-1; possibly TRBD1 for D (6 bases). From germline, CDR1 is DFQATT and CDR2 SNEGSKA (reference sequence). This CDR3 spans 14 amino acids. V lost 5 bases, J lost 2 bases, and 13 bases lay in between. The CDR3: CSAPGTPAYNEQFF. The CDR3 bases are TGCAGTGCTCCCGGGACACCAGCCTACAATGAGCAGTTCTTC.

This clonotype has a handful of counts. The chain couples TRBV3-1 to TRBJ1-2; TRBD1 matches at 8 bases. This CDR3 contains 14 residues. Trimming took 2 bases from V and 8 from J; bases not matched to a gene: 7. In germline, CDR1 is LGHDT, CDR2 YNNKEL (reference sequence). The CDR3 protein is CASSQWGTGEGYTF. The CDR3 DNA reads TGTGCCAGCAGCCAATGGGGGACAGGCGAAGGCTACACCTTC.

This clonotype was picked up many times. The J gene is TRBJ2-5, the V gene TRBV5-1, with a weak D call TRBD1 (6 bases). The germline V and J ends were trimmed by 0 bases and 7 bases, with 13 bases remaining between them. Germline loops: CDR1 SGHRS, CDR2 YFSETQ. CDR3 length: 14 residues. This chain's CDR3 is CASSLGTGPVTQYF. CDR3 in DNA: TGCGCCAGCAGCTTGGGTACAGGGCCCGTGACCCAGTACTTC.

V is TRBV21-1 and J is TRBJ1-5; TRBD1, the table's D call, was not compared with the DNA. TRBV21-1 is deemed a pseudogene. This CDR3 comprises 19 residues. The CDR3 is CASSKKAGTGNYSNQPQHF. The CDR3 nucleotides are TGTGCCAGCAGCAAAAAGGCTGGGACAGGGAATTATAGCAATCAGCCCCAGCATTTT.

In this sample, this clonotype turned up many times. The chain links TRBV6-5 to TRBJ1-1; 8 bases are a match to TRBD1. The CDR3 runs 14 residues. V shed 4 bases, J shed 3 bases, and the junction held 4 bases outside the gene matches. From germline, CDR1 is MNHEY and CDR2 SVGAGI. This CDR3 reads CASSSQGGDTEAFF. The CDR3 DNA reads TGTGCCAGCAGTTCACAGGGGGGGGACACTGAAGCTTTCTTT.

The rearrangement uses TRBV28 and TRBJ2-2; 11 nucleotides agree with TRBD1. The junction had 8 bases not matched to a gene; V was cut back by 5 bases and J by 3 bases. Germline CDR1 reads MDHEN; CDR2 reads SYDVKM. The CDR3 covers 17 residues. The CDR3 spells CASSTHKDRGHTGELFF. Written as DNA, the CDR3 is TGTGCCAGCAGTACCCATAAGGACAGGGGGCACACCGGGGAGCTGTTTTTT.

The J gene is TRBJ2-1, the V gene TRBV12-1; whether TRBD2, the table's D call, matches the DNA was not checked. TRBV12-1 is recorded as a pseudogene. There are 18 residues in the CDR3. CDR3 bases: TGTGCCAGCAGCTTTGGACTAGCGGGGGGTAGGTCCTACAATGAGCAGTTCTTC. Protein sequence: CASSFGLAGGRSYNEQFF.

This clonotype was seen ten or more times. This sequence joins TRBV12-3 or TRBV12-4 and TRBJ2-1; D is undetermined. The length of the CDR3 is 12 residues. V gave up 5 bases and J gave up 8 bases, with 10 bases separating them. In DNA form, the CDR3 reads TGTGCCAGCAGTGCCTTTAGGGATGAGCAGTTCTTC. Protein product: CASSAFRDEQFF.

This clonotype appeared many times. This chain links TRBV20-1 with TRBJ2-4; 7 bases map to TRBD2. Trimming removed 0 bases from V and 1 base from J; junction bases left unmatched: 3. This CDR3 has 15 amino acids. From germline, CDR1 is DFQATT and CDR2 SNEGSKA (reference sequence). The CDR3 loop is CSARDFSGAKNIQYF. Written as DNA, the CDR3 is TGCAGTGCTAGAGATTTTAGCGGGGCCAAAAACATTCAGTACTTC.

This clonotype has at least ten counts. The CDR3 DNA sequence: TGCAGTGCCACCGAGGGATCTAAGACCCAGTACTTC. Translation gives CSATEGSKTQYF. The V gene is TRBV20-1, the J gene TRBJ2-5, with D perhaps matching TRBD2 (5 bases). Germline V CDR1 and CDR2: DFQATT, SNEGSKA (reference sequence). CDR3 length equals 12 residues. V was clipped by 6 bases and J by 6 bases, with 14 bases between them.

This clonotype was seen many times. The chain links TRBV25-1 to TRBJ2-3; D not certain. CDR3 length: 12 amino acids. Germline loops: CDR1 MGHDK, CDR2 SYGVNS. V gave up 4 bases and J gave up 3 bases, with 5 bases separating them. DNA for the CDR3: TGTGCCAGCAGTGTTGGGACAGATACGCAGTATTTT. This encodes CASSVGTDTQYF.

This clonotype came up many times. The chain has TRBV20-1 and TRBJ1-3; TRBD1 might be the D (5 bases). V lost 6 bases and J lost 0, with 9 bases in between. Germline V gene data show CDR1 as DFQATT and CDR2 as SNEGSKA (reference sequence). This CDR3 is built from 13 residues. The CDR3 protein is CSAHQGSGNTIYF. The CDR3, as DNA: TGCAGTGCCCACCAGGGCTCTGGAAACACCATATATTTT.